What follows are 29 T cell receptor beta chains derived from one specimen sequenced in a study of tumor and adjacent non-tumor tissue in lung cancer. No cell sorting was done before RNA was extracted from the tissue. More than 3 cm separated this lung sample from the edge of the tumor. TCRbeta libraries were built with three rounds of nested PCR, modified from ARM-PCR. TCRdb ran MiXCR on the multiplex PCR reads and lists one entry per CDR3 protein. Of about 98,000 distinct CDR3 sequences detected, 75% to 85% appear once; the ten largest clones hold under 40%. The sequencing input was distant non-tumor lung tissue. These receptors came from a man aged 55 to 70 with small cell lung cancer.

About this clonotype itself: In this CDR3 the conserved last residue, phenylalanine or tryptophan, is missing, so a read error is likely. This sequence joins TRBV20-1 and TRBJ2-5; D gene uncertain. Trimming stripped 4 bases from V and 0 bases from J, with 9 bases between. Per the germline V gene, CDR1 is DFQATT and CDR2 is SNEGSKA (reference sequence). CDR3 length: 13 amino acids. The CDR3 coding sequence is TGCAGTGCTAAGGATGGGAACCAAGAGACCCAGTACTTA. Translated, it gives CSAKDGNQETQYL.

Concerning this clonotype: At one boundary the junction diverges from the germline segment, which might be a read error. The chain has TRBV6-1 and TRBJ2-2; D is possibly TRBD2 (6 bases). CDR1 and CDR2 from the germline V gene are MNHNS and SASEGT. The CDR3 sequence is 16 residues long. The CDR3 is CASSGRVPFSGGELFF. CDR3 DNA sequence: TGTGCCAGCAGCGGACGGGTCCCCTTTAGTGGCGGGGAGCTATTTTTT.

This clonotype was seen once. Germline is not matched at one junction end, which may reflect a read error. V usage is TRBV11-2 and J usage is TRBJ2-7; a weak D match, TRBD2 (6 bases). The CDR3 sequence is 15 residues long. Germline values: CDR1 SGHAT, CDR2 FQNNGV. The CDR3 DNA reads TGTGTCAGCAACTTAGCTTCTAGCGACTCCTACGAGCAGTGCTTC. Its protein is CVSNLASSDSYEQCF. Full variable domain (missing parts from reference TRBV11-2 and TRBJ2-7): EAGVAQSPRYKIIEKRQSVAFWCNPISGHATLYWYQQILGQGPKLLIQFQNNGVVDDSQLPKDRFSAERLKGVDSTLKIQPAKLEDSAVYLCVSNLASSDSYEQCFGPGTRLTVT.

The sample holds one count of this clonotype. The chain combines TRBV6-6 with TRBJ2-7; 9 nucleotides line up with TRBD2. The V gene end was trimmed by 5 bases and the J gene end by 2 bases; junction bases not matched to a gene: 13. Germline values: CDR1 MNHNY, CDR2 SVGAGI (reference sequence). The CDR3 loop spans 17 amino acids. CDR3 protein: CASSPLDLAGDAYEQYF. The DNA for the CDR3 is TGTGCCAGCAGTCCACTCGATTTAGCGGGAGATGCCTACGAGCAGTACTTC.

With respect to this clonotype: Sequence at one end of the junction differs from germline and may be a read error. The chain combines TRBV6-5 with TRBJ2-1; 11 bases fit TRBD2. This CDR3 has 17 amino acids. CDR1 is MNHEY and CDR2 is SVGAGI in the germline V gene. The CDR3 DNA reads TGTGTCAGCCGAACCCTTAGCGGGAGGGCCTGCTACAATGAGCAGTTCTTC. Translating it yields CVSRTLSGRACYNEQFF.

To note about this clonotype: The CDR3 end shows no conserved phenylalanine or tryptophan, and so a read error is likely. V usage is TRBV6-5 and J usage is TRBJ2-5; 10 positions match TRBD2. This CDR3 has 15 residues. Germline CDR1 MNHEY, CDR2 SVGAGI. CDR3 loop: CASSTLAGVRETQYL. CDR3 in DNA: TGTGCCAGCAGTACCCTAGCGGGAGTTCGAGAGACTCAGTACCTC.

In regard to this clonotype: A much larger clone lies a single base off, so this may be a read error. The chain joins TRBV6-4 to TRBJ2-3, with 9 positions matching TRBD2. After removal of 5 bases from V and 2 bases from J, the junction contained 2 bases not matched to a gene. The CDR3 totals 14 residues. Germline V lookup: CDR1 MRHNA, CDR2 SNTAGT. Here the CDR3 DNA reads TGTGCCAGCAGTAAGCGGGGGGCCACAGATACGCAGTATTTT. This codes for CASSKRGATDTQYF.

This clonotype was counted once. V gene TRBV29-1 combines with J gene TRBJ2-5; TRBD2 matches 11 bases. The length of the CDR3 is 18 residues. Germline CDR1 is SQVTM and CDR2 is ANQGSEA. The CDR3 DNA reads TGCAGTGCCGCGATGGGGGGACTAGCGGAAGGAGACCAAGAGACCCAGTACTTC. This encodes CSAAMGGLAEGDQETQYF.

About this clonotype: Being one base from a much bigger clone, this may be a read error. The genes are TRBV2 and TRBJ2-1; 7 bases are a match to TRBD2. CDR1 is SNHLY and CDR2 is FYNNEI in the germline V gene. CDR3 size: 15 residues. The CDR3, as DNA: TGTTCCAGCGGGGCGCGGGAGCCACTCTACAATGAGCAGTTCTTC. This encodes CSSGAREPLYNEQFF.

This clonotype came up once. The germline gene is not matched at one end of the junction; a read error may be the cause. The rearrangement uses TRBV4-2 and TRBJ1-5, with no clear D. This CDR3 region has 14 residues. Germline assignment: CDR1 LGHNA and CDR2 YNFKEQ. CDR3 amino acids: CASSQEHGYQPQHF. For the CDR3, the DNA is TGTGCCAGCAGTCAAGAGCACGGGTATCAGCCCCAGCATTTT.

Concerning this clonotype: Given a much more abundant clone one base away, this may be a read error. The CDR3 DNA is TGCAGTGCTAGAGATGGTAGCGGGAGCTACACCGGGGAGCTGTTTTTT. Amino acid sequence: CSARDGSGSYTGELFF. The genes are TRBV20-1 and TRBJ2-2, with 9 positions matching TRBD2. With V trimmed by 0 bases and J by 3 bases, 5 bases remained unmatched. Per germline, CDR1 DFQATT and CDR2 SNEGSKA (reference sequence). The CDR3 extends over 16 amino acids.

As concerns this clonotype: An end of the junction does not agree with germline; a read error may underlie this. The rearrangement links TRBV4-2 to TRBJ2-7; D gene unclear. In germline, CDR1 is LGHNA, CDR2 YNFKEQ. The CDR3 is 15 amino acids. CDR3 sequence reads: CANSQDERPPYEQYF. The CDR3 DNA sequence: TGTGCCAACAGCCAAGATGAGAGGCCCCCCTACGAGCAGTACTTC.

Of note for this clonotype: The junction departs from germline at one end; a sequencing error may be responsible. The rearrangement uses TRBV7-8 and TRBJ2-1, with D uncertain. The CDR3 length is 12 residues. Per the germline V gene, CDR1 is SGHVS and CDR2 is FQNEAQ. CDR3 sequence reads: CARSTRVFEQFF. In DNA, the CDR3 is TGTGCCAGGAGCACTCGGGTCTTTGAGCAATTCTTC.

This clonotype was detected ten times or more. The genes are TRBV5-6 and TRBJ2-7, with D possibly being TRBD2 (5 bases). V was trimmed by 0 bases and J by 2 bases, leaving 12 bases between them. CDR3 length equals 15 residues. Germline V gives CDR1 SGHDT, CDR2 YYEEEE. The CDR3: CASSLAGGGTYEQYV. As DNA, the CDR3 is TGTGCCAGCAGCTTGGCCGGCGGAGGCACCTACGAGCAGTACGTC.

The chain joins TRBV5-1 to TRBJ1-3; possible D gene TRBD1, 5 bases. The CDR3 runs 17 residues. Trimming took off 4 bases at V and 2 bases at J, with 19 bases between the two ends. Germline CDR1 is SGHRS and CDR2 is YFSETQ. The CDR3 region is CASSQDEGLTTGNTIYF. DNA for the CDR3: TGCGCCAGCAGCCAGGACGAGGGGCTGACAACTGGAAACACCATATATTTT.

On this clonotype itself: A read error is possible here, since a much larger clone lies one base away. The J gene is TRBJ2-1, the V gene TRBV7-8; perhaps TRBD2 as D (6 bases). Germline V gene lookup returns CDR1 SGHVS and CDR2 FQNEAQ. This CDR3 contains 15 residues. The CDR3 bases are TGTGTCAGCAGCGTTAGCGGATCCACTTACAATGAGCAGTTCTTC. Translation gives CVSSVSGSTYNEQFF.

With regard to this clonotype: A much larger clone lies one base from this, so it may be a read error. The V and J genes are TRBV20-1 and TRBJ1-2, with D unclear. The germline V and J ends were trimmed by 0 bases and 4 bases, with 6 bases remaining between them. Per the germline V gene, CDR1 is DFQATT and CDR2 is SNEGSKA (reference sequence). This CDR3 has 12 residues. The CDR3 loop reads CSARDSVYGYTF. The DNA of the CDR3 is TGCAGTGCTAGAGATAGCGTCTATGGCTACACCTTC.

Regarding this clonotype: No conserved phenylalanine or tryptophan ends this CDR3, so it is likely a read error. The CDR3 nucleotides are TGCAGCGTTGACAGAGGGACTAGGGGCCCCAATGAGCAGTTCTTA. It specifies CSVDRGTRGPNEQFL. The rearrangement joins TRBV29-1 to TRBJ2-1; 8 bases map to TRBD2. Per germline, CDR1 SQVTM and CDR2 ANQGSEA. The CDR3 loop spans 15 amino acids. The trim removed 3 bases at V and 6 bases at J, leaving 10 bases unmatched.

On this clonotype: The conserved phenylalanine or tryptophan normally closing the CDR3 is absent here, so this likely arose from a read error. Written as DNA, the CDR3 is TGTGCCGGCAGGTTAGTGACAGCCCAGAGCTCCTACAATGGGCAGTTCTTA. Amino acid sequence: CAGRLVTAQSSYNGQFL. V and J are TRBV11-2 and TRBJ2-1; D might be TRBD1 (5 bases). Germline loops: CDR1 SGHAT, CDR2 FQNNGV. The CDR3 contains 17 residues.

The J gene is TRBJ2-7, the V gene TRBV10-2; 8 nucleotides align to TRBD2. The CDR3 is 18 amino acids. In germline, CDR1 is WSHSY, CDR2 SAAADI. DNA of the CDR3: TGTGCCACGACCCCCGGGACTAGTCATAAATGGAGTTCCTACGAGCAGTACGTC. Encoded protein: CATTPGTSHKWSSYEQYV.

This clonotype has just one count. V is TRBV19 and J is TRBJ2-5; 9 bases are a match to TRBD2. Germline values: CDR1 LNHDA, CDR2 SQIVND (reference sequence). Germline trimming cut 7 bases from V and 8 bases from J; bases unmatched to any gene: 23. The CDR3 runs 18 residues. Written as DNA, the CDR3 is TGTGCCAGTAATAGATTCGTAGCGGGAGAGGCCAAAAAGGATACCCAGTACTTC. Protein sequence: CASNRFVAGEAKKDTQYF.

Comments on this clonotype: A much larger clone differs by one base, so this may be a read error. The chain recombines TRBV20-1 with TRBJ2-1, with D unclear. CDR1 is DFQATT and CDR2 is SNEGSKA in the germline V gene (reference sequence). The CDR3 has 15 amino acids. The DNA for the CDR3 is TGCAGTGCTAGGCCCCACTCTGGCTCCTACAATGAGCATTTCTTC. Translated, it gives CSARPHSGSYNEHFF.

Remarks on this clonotype: A read error is likely, as this CDR3 ends without the conserved phenylalanine or tryptophan. The chain combines TRBV28 with TRBJ2-3; D uncertain. The CDR3 has 13 amino acids. V was cut by 6 bases and J by 0 bases, with 7 bases left in between. Per the germline V gene, CDR1 is MDHEN and CDR2 is SYDVKM. The CDR3 DNA is TGTGCCAGCAGGGAGCCTAGCACAGATACGCAGTATTTA. The encoded protein is CASREPSTDTQYL.

The rearrangement uses TRBV11-2 and TRBJ2-7; 7 bases map to TRBD2. Germline V CDR1 and CDR2: SGHAT, FQNNGV. The CDR3 is made up of 13 amino acids. This CDR3 is CASGLPSGYEQYV. The CDR3 DNA reads TGTGCTAGCGGCCTCCCTAGCGGATACGAGCAGTACGTC.

This clonotype was counted only a few times. One base away lies a much larger clone, so this may be a sequencing read error. The gene calls are TRBV20-1 and TRBJ1-1; D is unresolved. CDR1 is DFQATT and CDR2 is SNEGSKA in the germline V gene (reference sequence). The CDR3 consists of 14 residues. CDR3 loop: CNARSGDLGTEAFF. CDR3 bases: TGCAATGCTAGATCTGGGGATCTTGGCACTGAAGCTTTCTTT.

The chain combines TRBV30 with TRBJ2-1, with D perhaps matching TRBD2 (5 bases). Germline V CDR1 and CDR2: GTSNPN, SVGIG (reference sequence). V lost 5 bases and J 6 bases, leaving 17 bases between the germline ends. The CDR3 has 14 residues. The CDR3 sequence is CAWVDERVSNEQFF. DNA of the CDR3: TGTGCCTGGGTAGATGAGAGGGTTAGCAATGAGCAGTTCTTC.

This clonotype was seen once. Possible read error: a much larger clone is one base away. The chain is built from TRBV30 and TRBJ2-7; 7 nucleotides align to TRBD2. CDR1 is GTSNPN, CDR2 SVGIG, per germline (reference sequence). There are 11 residues in the CDR3. V shed 5 bases and J 7 bases; nucleotides not matched to a gene: 5. The chain's CDR3 is CAWGWGGEQYF. The CDR3 bases are TGTGCCTGGGGTTGGGGGGGTGAGCAGTACTTC.

Concerning this clonotype itself: Its ends do not fully match the called genes, so a read error is possible. The genes are TRBV5-1 and TRBJ2-1, with D tentatively TRBD2 (5 bases). Per germline, CDR1 SGHRS and CDR2 YFSETQ. This CDR3 region has 15 residues. The CDR3 DNA reads as TGTGCCAGCAGCTTGGATTGGGCGGGCCTCAATGAGCAGTTCTTC. Protein sequence: CASSLDWAGLNEQFF.

A single count supports this clonotype. This may be a read error, as it is one base from a much larger clone. The V gene is TRBV5-1, the J gene TRBJ2-3; D perhaps matches TRBD2 (7 bases). Germline V gives CDR1 SGHRS, CDR2 YFSETQ. This CDR3 spans 17 amino acids. CDR3 sequence: CACSLGPRRGPTDTQYF. In DNA form, the CDR3 reads TGCGCCTGCAGCTTGGGCCCCCGGCGGGGGCCCACAGATACGCAGTATTTT.